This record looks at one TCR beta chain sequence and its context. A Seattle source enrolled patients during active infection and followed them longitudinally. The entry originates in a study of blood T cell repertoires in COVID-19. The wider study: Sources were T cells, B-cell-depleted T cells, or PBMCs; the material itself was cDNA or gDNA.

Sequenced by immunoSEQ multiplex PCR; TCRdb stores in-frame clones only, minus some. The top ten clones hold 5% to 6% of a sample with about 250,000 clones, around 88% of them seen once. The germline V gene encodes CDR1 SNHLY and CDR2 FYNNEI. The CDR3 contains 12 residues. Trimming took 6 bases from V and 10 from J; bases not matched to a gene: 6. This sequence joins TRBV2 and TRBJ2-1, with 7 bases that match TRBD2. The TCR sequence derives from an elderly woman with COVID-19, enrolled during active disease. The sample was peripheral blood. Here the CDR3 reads CASSVGAGEQFF. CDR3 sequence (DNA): TGTGCCAGCAGCGTTGGAGCGGGGGAGCAGTTCTTC. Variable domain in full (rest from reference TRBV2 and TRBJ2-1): EPEVTQTPSHQVTQMGQEVILRCVPISNHLYFYWYRQILGQKVEFLVSFYNNEISEKSEIFDDQFSVERPDGSNFTLKIRSTKLEDSAMYFCASSVGAGEQFFGPGTRLTVL.